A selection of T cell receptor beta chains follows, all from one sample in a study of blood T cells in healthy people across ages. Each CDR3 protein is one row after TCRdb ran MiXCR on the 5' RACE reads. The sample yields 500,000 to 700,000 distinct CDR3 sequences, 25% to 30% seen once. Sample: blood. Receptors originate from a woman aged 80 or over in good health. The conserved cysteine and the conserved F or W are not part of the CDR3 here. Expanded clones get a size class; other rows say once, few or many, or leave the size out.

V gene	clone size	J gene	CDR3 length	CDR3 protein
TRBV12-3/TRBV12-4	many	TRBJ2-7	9	ASIGTGEQY
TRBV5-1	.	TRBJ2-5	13	ASSPLGQRGETQY
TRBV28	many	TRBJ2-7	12	ASRPGQARGEQY
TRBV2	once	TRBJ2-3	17	ASSEARAGGEGYTDTQY
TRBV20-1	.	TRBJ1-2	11	SAPRGQAGGYT
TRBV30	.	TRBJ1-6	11	ACSRDSNSPLH
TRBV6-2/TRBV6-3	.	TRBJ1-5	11	AVRRNSNQPQH
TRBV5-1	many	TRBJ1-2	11	ASSAERGYGYT
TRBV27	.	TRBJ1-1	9	ASTRGGGTF
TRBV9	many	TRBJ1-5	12	ASSPLGRNQPQH
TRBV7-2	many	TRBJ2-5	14	ASSRDKLAAQETQY
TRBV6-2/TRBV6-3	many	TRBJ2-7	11	ASSYLGTYEQY
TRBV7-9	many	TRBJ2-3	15	ASSLAGLAGSTDTQY
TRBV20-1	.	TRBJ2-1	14	SAPRPSSGTYNEQF
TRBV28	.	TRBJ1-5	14	ASSLSGQGGNQPQH
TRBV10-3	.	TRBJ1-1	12	AISESGSETEAF
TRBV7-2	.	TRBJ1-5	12	ASSLTGGRQPQH